A single sample is the source of the 25 T cell receptor beta chains below, sequenced in a study of molecular identifiers for immune sequencing clone quantification (dated by TCRdb to 2017 to 2018). The library was produced with PCR. The instrument given in TCRdb is Illumina HiSeq 4000. TCRdb reanalyzed the raw reads on its own, using fastp at Q25 for trimming and MiXCR for clone calling, and kept in-frame beta chains. All rows with the same CDR3 protein become a single entry with the most common DNA and genes. For this sample there are 490,000 or so distinct CDR3 sequences; about 22% appear just once. Clones ranked in the top ten supply roughly 0.81% of the sample. The source material was naive CD8+ T cells from blood, with Jurkat cell RNA spiked in. The sample's cell subset or site label, in plain terms: FACS-sorted CD8+CD4-CCR7+CD45RA+ naive T cells. The receptors were gathered from a human donor in good health. Some libraries in this study had Jurkat cell RNA spiked in.

This chain uses TRBV11-2 with TRBJ1-5, with D perhaps TRBD1 (6 bases). Germline V gives CDR1 SGHAT, CDR2 FQNNGV. The CDR3 loop spans 14 amino acids. V was clipped by 4 bases and J by 6 bases, with 13 bases between them. CDR3: CASSSDQGFQPQHF. CDR3 DNA: TGTGCCAGCAGCTCAGATCAGGGGTTTCAGCCCCAGCATTTT.

This clonotype was counted only a few times. The chain employs TRBV6-2 or TRBV6-3 and TRBJ2-3; no reliable D call. The CDR3 consists of 14 residues. CDR1 is MNHEY and CDR2 is SVGEGT in the germline V gene. Trimming removed 2 bases at V and 0 bases at J, with 6 bases between. The CDR3 sequence is CASSYDTSTDTQYF. The CDR3 DNA sequence: TGTGCCAGCAGTTACGACACTAGCACAGATACGCAGTATTTT.

In its sample, this clonotype was seen many times. J is TRBJ1-4 and V is TRBV4-3, with TRBD1 matching 8 bases. The ends lost 3 bases at V and 2 bases at J; junction bases unmatched: 5. The germline V gene encodes CDR1 LGHNA and CDR2 YSLEER. CDR3 length equals 16 residues. The CDR3 DNA is TGCGCCAGCAGCCAGGAGACAGGGGTTACTAATGAAAAACTGTTTTTT. Protein sequence: CASSQETGVTNEKLFF.

The rearrangement links TRBV29-1 to TRBJ2-7; 7 positions match TRBD1. This CDR3 has 13 residues. V shed 6 bases, J shed 2 bases, and the junction held 7 bases outside the gene matches. The V gene's germline CDR1 is SQVTM and CDR2 ANQGSEA. This CDR3 is CSVSGTATYEQYF. CDR3 coding DNA: TGCAGCGTCTCCGGGACAGCCACCTACGAGCAGTACTTC.

J is TRBJ2-7 and V is TRBV10-3; TRBD2 matches at 8 bases. The trim removed 6 bases at V and 0 bases at J, leaving 1 base unmatched. The CDR3 is 13 amino acids. Germline loops: CDR1 ENHRY, CDR2 SYGVKD. Here the CDR3 reads CAIRSGSSYEQYF. Here the CDR3 DNA reads TGTGCCATCAGGAGCGGGAGCTCCTACGAGCAGTACTTC.

V usage is TRBV2 and J usage is TRBJ2-5; 7 bases fit TRBD2. The CDR3 contains 14 residues. After removal of 7 bases from V and 3 bases from J, the junction contained 8 bases not matched to a gene. The germline gives CDR1 SNHLY, CDR2 FYNNEI. The CDR3 sequence is CASTPRAGEETQYF. CDR3 bases: TGTGCCAGCACCCCCAGGGCGGGGGAAGAGACCCAGTACTTC.

This clonotype was detected a few times. V and J are TRBV9 and TRBJ1-2; D not certain. V was clipped by 1 base and J by 6 bases, with 16 bases between them. The CDR3 has 15 amino acids. The germline V gene encodes CDR1 SGDLS and CDR2 YYNGEE. In DNA, the CDR3 is TGTGCCAGCAGCGTAACGTCGGCGGGATCCCATGGCTACACCTTC. This sequence encodes CASSVTSAGSHGYTF.

In its sample, this clonotype was seen a few times. The chain links TRBV11-2 to TRBJ2-7; D ambiguous. The germline V and J ends were trimmed by 3 bases and 5 bases, with 8 bases remaining between them. CDR1 and CDR2 (germline): SGHAT, FQNNGV. The CDR3 is 12 residues long. The CDR3 region is CASSFTVHEQYF. The CDR3 DNA reads TGTGCCAGCAGCTTTACAGTCCACGAGCAGTACTTC.

For this clonotype: Possible read error: a much larger clone is one base away. The CDR3 carries no conserved terminal phenylalanine or tryptophan, so it likely arises from a read error. V gene TRBV27 combines with J gene TRBJ2-3; TRBD1 matches 11 bases. V gave up 9 bases and J gave up 12 bases; unmatched junction bases: 5. Germline V gene lookup returns CDR1 MNHEY and CDR2 SMNVEV (reference sequence). The CDR3 sequence is 11 residues long. The CDR3: CASGQGASQYL. Here the CDR3 DNA reads TGTGCCAGTGGACAGGGGGCCTCTCAGTATCTT.

This clonotype was detected a few times. The J gene is TRBJ2-3, the V gene TRBV2; D perhaps matches TRBD1 (5 bases). CDR1 is SNHLY and CDR2 is FYNNEI in the germline V gene. Trimming left V 2 bases short and J 2 bases short, with 17 bases between. This CDR3 is built from 17 residues. CDR3 coding DNA: TGTGCCAGCAGTGAAACTGATTTGACAGCCTACACAGATACGCAGTATTTT. As protein: CASSETDLTAYTDTQYF.

This clonotype came up a few times. This chain uses TRBV3-1 with TRBJ2-2, with D possibly TRBD2 on 5 matching bases. This CDR3 is built from 16 residues. Germline V gene data show CDR1 as LGHDT and CDR2 as YNNKEL (reference sequence). V lost 1 base, J lost 6 bases, and 15 bases lay in between. CDR3 nucleotide sequence: TGTGCCAGCAGCCAAGGTCCGGGAATCAGCGCCGGGGAGCTGTTTTTT. It codes for CASSQGPGISAGELFF.

Comments on this clonotype: A read error may produce the germline difference seen at one junction end. The chain is built from TRBV7-9 and TRBJ2-5, with unresolved D. Germline lookup yields CDR1 SEHNR and CDR2 FQNEAQ (reference sequence). The CDR3 has 13 residues. The CDR3 bases are TGTGCCAGCTGCTTAGCTGGTGAAGAGACCCAGTACTTC. Amino acids: CASCLAGEETQYF.

This clonotype was observed many times. The genes are TRBV5-4 and TRBJ2-7; D is tentatively TRBD1 or TRBD2 (5 bases each). Germline V gene sequence: CDR1 SGHNT, CDR2 YYREEE (reference sequence). V was pared by 4 bases and J by 2 bases, with 13 bases between. The CDR3 is 14 residues long. CDR3 loop: CASSGRDRPYEQYF. The CDR3 nucleotides are TGTGCCAGCAGCGGCCGGGACCGCCCCTACGAGCAGTACTTC. Looking up the rest from reference TRBV5-4 and TRBJ2-7 gives the full variable domain: ETGVTQSPTHLIKTRGQQVTLRCSSQSGHNTVSWYQQALGQGPQFIFQYYREEENGRGNFPPRFSGLQFPNYSSELNVNALELDDSALYLCASSGRDRPYEQYFGPGTRLTVT.

Concerning this clonotype itself: This may stem from a read error, because a much larger clone lies one nucleotide away. This chain joins TRBV20-1 and TRBJ1-3; maybe TRBD1 (5 bases). Per the germline V gene, CDR1 is DFQATT and CDR2 is SNEGSKA (reference sequence). This CDR3 spans 14 amino acids. This CDR3 is CSARPGKRGNTIHF. The CDR3 DNA is TGCAGTGCTAGACCCGGGAAGAGGGGAAACACCATACATTTT.

J is TRBJ1-2 and V is TRBV14; D possibly corresponds to TRBD1 (6 bases). The germline V gene has CDR1 SGHDN and CDR2 FVKESK. The CDR3 extends over 14 amino acids. V gave up 2 bases and J gave up 4 bases, with 11 bases separating them. The CDR3 coding sequence is TGTGCCAGCAGCCAATTTAAACAGGGCTATGGCTACACCTTC. Translated: CASSQFKQGYGYTF. Full variable domain (missing parts from reference TRBV14 and TRBJ1-2): EAGVTQFPSHSVIEKGQTVTLRCDPISGHDNLYWYRRVMGKEIKFLLHFVKESKQDESGMPNNRFLAERTGGTYSTLKVQPAELEDSGVYFCASSQFKQGYGYTFGSGTRLTVV.

This chain uses TRBV30 with TRBJ1-1; 7 nucleotides agree with TRBD1. Germline V gene sequence: CDR1 GTSNPN, CDR2 SVGIG (reference sequence). The CDR3 has 13 residues. The trim removed 2 bases at V and 5 bases at J, leaving 5 bases unmatched. This CDR3 reads CAWSQGGWTEAFF. The DNA for the CDR3 is TGTGCCTGGAGTCAAGGGGGCTGGACTGAAGCTTTCTTT.

Ten or more counts support this clonotype. This sequence joins TRBV19 and TRBJ2-7; 9 bases match TRBD1. Per the germline V gene, CDR1 is LNHDA and CDR2 is SQIVND (reference sequence). CDR3 length: 14 amino acids. Unmatched junction bases numbered 6, after V lost 5 bases and J lost 4 bases. The CDR3 here is CASSSTGGGYEQYF. The DNA of the CDR3 is TGTGCCAGTAGTTCCACAGGGGGCGGGTACGAGCAGTACTTC.

This clonotype has a count of ten or more. The V call is TRBV27, the J call TRBJ1-5; D not resolved. The CDR3 loop spans 13 amino acids. In germline, CDR1 is MNHEY, CDR2 SMNVEV (reference sequence). Trimming left V 6 bases short and J 0 bases short, with 6 bases between. CDR3 DNA sequence: TGTGCCAGCAGAAAATATAGCAATCAGCCCCAGCATTTT. Amino acids: CASRKYSNQPQHF.

Turning to this clonotype: A read error is possible here, since a much larger clone lies one base away. Without the conserved terminal phenylalanine or tryptophan, this CDR3 likely stems from a read error. The chain recombines TRBV6-5 with TRBJ2-3; possible D gene TRBD1, 6 bases. The V gene lost 0 bases and the J gene lost 4 bases, with 8 bases spanning the gap. The germline V gene encodes CDR1 MNHEY and CDR2 SVGAGI. CDR3 length equals 14 residues. The chain's CDR3 is CASSYSAGADTQYL. The CDR3 DNA follows: TGTGCCAGCAGTTACTCGGCAGGGGCAGATACGCAGTATCTT.

This clonotype was recorded at least ten times. J is TRBJ2-5 and V is TRBV28; tentatively, D is TRBD1 (6 bases). This CDR3 has 17 amino acids. V lost 5 bases, J lost 1 base, and 20 bases lay in between. The germline V gene has CDR1 MDHEN and CDR2 SYDVKM. The CDR3 DNA sequence: TGTGCCAGCAGTACATGGGACAACAACCCGACCCAAGAGACCCAGTACTTC. Translation: CASSTWDNNPTQETQYF.

In the case of this clonotype: A much larger clone is a single base away; this may be a read error. This sequence joins TRBV20-1 and TRBJ2-3; TRBD2 agrees at 7 bases. The CDR3 has 16 residues. The V gene's germline CDR1 is DFQATT and CDR2 SNEGSKA (reference sequence). The CDR3 DNA is TGCAGTGCTAGGGACTTTGGCGGGGGAGACACAGATACGCGGTATTTT. Its protein product is CSARDFGGGDTDTRYF.

This clonotype has ten or more counts. The chain uses TRBV7-2 and TRBJ2-5, with a possible D match to TRBD1 (6 bases). CDR1 and CDR2 from the germline V gene are SGHTA and FQGNSA. V was cut by 3 bases and J by 1 base, with 15 bases left in between. This CDR3 is built from 16 residues. In DNA, the CDR3 is TGTGCCAGCAGCTTGTATTTCGGACAGCCCCAAGAGACCCAGTACTTC. This gives the protein CASSLYFGQPQETQYF. Full variable domain (remainder filled in from reference TRBV7-2 and TRBJ2-5): GAGVSQSPSNKVTEKGKDVELRCDPISGHTALYWYRQSLGQGLEFLIYFQGNSAPDKSGLPSDRFSAERTGGSVSTLTIQRTQQEDSAVYLCASSLYFGQPQETQYFGPGTRLLVL.

This clonotype has at least ten counts. The chain uses TRBV29-1 and TRBJ1-1; the D is unclear. This CDR3 region has 10 residues. Germline CDR1 and CDR2: SQVTM and ANQGSEA. V was cut by 3 bases and J by 12 bases, with 11 bases left in between. CDR3: CSVDGVKPFF. Written as DNA, the CDR3 is TGCAGCGTTGATGGGGTTAAGCCTTTCTTT.

This clonotype showed up just a few times. The V and J genes are TRBV19 and TRBJ2-2, with D tentatively TRBD1 (5 bases). CDR3 length: 11 residues. V dropped 6 bases and J dropped 7 bases, with 6 bases sitting between them. CDR1 and CDR2 (germline): LNHDA, SQIVND (reference sequence). The CDR3 DNA follows: TGTGCCAGTAGAAGGGGCGGGGAGCTGTTTTTT. This gives the protein CASRRGGELFF.

This clonotype was seen only a few times. The chain has TRBV5-6 and TRBJ2-7; D may be TRBD1 (6 bases). V was pared by 2 bases and J by 4 bases, with 13 bases between. CDR3 length: 14 residues. Germline V gene data show CDR1 as SGHDT and CDR2 as YYEEEE. CDR3 in DNA: TGTGCCAGCAGCTTCCCCAGGGGATCGTACGAGCAGTACTTC. Protein sequence: CASSFPRGSYEQYF.